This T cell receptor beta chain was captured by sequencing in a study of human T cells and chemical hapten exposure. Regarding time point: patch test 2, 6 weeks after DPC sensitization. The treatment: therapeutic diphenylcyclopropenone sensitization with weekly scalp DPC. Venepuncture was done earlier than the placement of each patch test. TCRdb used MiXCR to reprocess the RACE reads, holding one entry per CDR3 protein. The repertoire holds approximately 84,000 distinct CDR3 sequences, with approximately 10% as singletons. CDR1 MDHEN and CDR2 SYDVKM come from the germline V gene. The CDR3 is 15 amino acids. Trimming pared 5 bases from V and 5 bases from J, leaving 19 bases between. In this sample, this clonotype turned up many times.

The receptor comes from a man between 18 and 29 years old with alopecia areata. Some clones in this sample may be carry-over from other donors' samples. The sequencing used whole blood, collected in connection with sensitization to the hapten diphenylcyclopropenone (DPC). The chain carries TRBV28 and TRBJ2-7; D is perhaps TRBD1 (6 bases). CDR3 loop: CASSPGTGYVHEQYF. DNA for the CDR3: TGTGCCAGCAGTCCTGGAACAGGGTATGTTCACGAGCAGTACTTC.